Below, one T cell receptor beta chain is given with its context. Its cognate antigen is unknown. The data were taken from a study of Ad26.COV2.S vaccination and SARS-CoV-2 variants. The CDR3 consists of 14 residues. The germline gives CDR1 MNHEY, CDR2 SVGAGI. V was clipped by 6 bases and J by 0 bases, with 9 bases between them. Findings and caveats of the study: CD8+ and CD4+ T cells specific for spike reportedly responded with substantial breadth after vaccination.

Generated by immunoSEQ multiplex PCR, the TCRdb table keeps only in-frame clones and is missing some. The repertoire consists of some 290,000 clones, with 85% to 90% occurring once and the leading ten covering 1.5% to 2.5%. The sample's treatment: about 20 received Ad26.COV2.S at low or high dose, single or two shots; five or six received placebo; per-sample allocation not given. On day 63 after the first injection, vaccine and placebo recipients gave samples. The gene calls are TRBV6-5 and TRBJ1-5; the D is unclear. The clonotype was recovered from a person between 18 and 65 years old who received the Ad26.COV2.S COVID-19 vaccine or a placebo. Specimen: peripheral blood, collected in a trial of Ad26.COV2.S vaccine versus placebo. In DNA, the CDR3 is TGTGCCAGCAGAGGGATTTATAGCAATCAGCCCCAGCATTTT. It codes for CASRGIYSNQPQHF.